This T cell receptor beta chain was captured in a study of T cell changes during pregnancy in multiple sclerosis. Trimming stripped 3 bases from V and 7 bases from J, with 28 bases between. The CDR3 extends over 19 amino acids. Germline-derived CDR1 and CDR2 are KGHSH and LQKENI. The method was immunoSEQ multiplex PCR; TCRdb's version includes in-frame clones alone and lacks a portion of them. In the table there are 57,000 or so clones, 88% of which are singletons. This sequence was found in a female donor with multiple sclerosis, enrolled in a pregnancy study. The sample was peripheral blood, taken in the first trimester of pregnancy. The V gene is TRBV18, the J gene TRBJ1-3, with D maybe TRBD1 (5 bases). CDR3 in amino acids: CASSPWARGIQQAGNTIYF. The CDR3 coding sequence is TGTGCCAGCTCACCTTGGGCGCGGGGGATTCAACAGGCGGGCAACACCATATATTTT.